Following are 21 T cell receptor beta chains from one sample sequenced in a study of blood T cells in healthy people across ages. PCR was performed a second time for about 6 to 11 cycles using a sample-barcoded 5' primer and a J-beta primer mix. TCRdb analysed the 5' RACE reads with MiXCR anew, one entry per CDR3 protein. The sample comprises over a million distinct CDR3 sequences, roughly 43% of which are singletons, and approximately 4.1% rests with the top ten. The sample consisted of blood. The receptors were gathered from a woman aged 18-29 years in good health.

This chain joins TRBV5-1 and TRBJ2-1; D is unclear. The germline V gene has CDR1 SGHRS and CDR2 YFSETQ. V lost 3 bases and J lost 8, with 12 bases in between. The CDR3 totals 13 residues. The CDR3 spells CASSSVSSYEQFF. DNA for the CDR3: TGCGCCAGCAGCTCCGTGAGTAGCTATGAGCAGTTCTTC.

This clonotype has a handful of counts. The chain uses TRBV25-1 and TRBJ2-1; the D is unclear. The DNA end favors TRBJ2-7, so the J call may be wrong. The CDR3 contains 15 residues. CDR1 is MGHDK, CDR2 SYGVNS, per germline. CDR3 loop: CASSARWSSYNEQYF. As DNA, the CDR3 is TGTGCCAGCAGTGCACGATGGAGCTCCTACAATGAGCAGTACTTC.

This clonotype has only a few counts. The chain is built from TRBV4-1 and TRBJ2-7; D possibly corresponds to TRBD1 (5 bases). The CDR3 spans 11 residues. Trimming took 8 bases from V and 4 from J, leaving 9 bases between them. CDR1 and CDR2 (germline): MGHRA, YSYEKL. The CDR3 region is CASGPGYEQYF. The CDR3 DNA reads as TGCGCCAGCGGACCAGGGTACGAGCAGTACTTC.

In its sample, this clonotype was seen a few times. This chain links TRBV12-3 or TRBV12-4 with TRBJ1-2; 7 bases agree with TRBD1. This CDR3 has 13 amino acids. V lost 3 bases and J lost 8; bases outside the gene matches: 6. The CDR3 nucleotides are TGTGCCAGCAGTTTCGGGCAGACAGGGGGCTACACCTTC. Protein product: CASSFGQTGGYTF.

This clonotype was detected a few times. V gene TRBV12-3 or TRBV12-4 combines with J gene TRBJ1-5, with D maybe TRBD1 (6 bases). V was shortened by 8 bases and J by 3 bases, with 11 bases between the two germline ends. This CDR3 has 13 residues. In nucleotides, the CDR3 is TGTGCCAGCGAGGGGGATAACAATCAGCCCCAGCATTTT. This translates into CASEGDNNQPQHF.

The gene calls are TRBV29-1 and TRBJ1-1; a weak D match, TRBD1 (5 bases). V lost 7 bases and J 1 base, leaving 13 bases between the germline ends. The V gene's germline CDR1 is SQVTM and CDR2 ANQGSEA. The CDR3 runs to 13 residues. This CDR3 is CSATRQGNTEAFF. The DNA for the CDR3 is TGCAGCGCGACACGGCAGGGGAACACTGAAGCTTTCTTT.

The chain has TRBV7-9 and TRBJ2-5, with unresolved D. V lost 3 bases, J lost 13 bases, and 15 bases lay in between. This CDR3 is 12 amino acids long. The germline V gene has CDR1 SEHNR and CDR2 FQNEAQ (reference sequence). CDR3 sequence reads: CASSLGLTAPYF. The CDR3 coding sequence is TGTGCCAGCAGCTTGGGCCTCACCGCCCCGTACTTC.

CDR3 amino acids: CASSGLTPTDTQYF. CDR3 nucleotide sequence: TGCGCCAGCAGTGGACTAACCCCCACAGATACGCAGTATTTT. The genes are TRBV10-2 and TRBJ2-3; D is perhaps TRBD2 (5 bases). V shed 4 bases and J shed 2 bases, with 10 bases lying between them. In germline, CDR1 is WSHSY, CDR2 SAAADI. The CDR3 is made up of 14 amino acids.

Concerning this clonotype: Since a much larger clone is just one base distant, this may be a read error. J is TRBJ2-3 and V is TRBV29-1; 7 bases map to TRBD1. The CDR3 covers 13 residues. Germline assignment: CDR1 SQVTM and CDR2 ANQGSEA. The CDR3 DNA sequence: TGCAGCGGTGAAACCCCAGGGGGAGATACGCAGTATTTT. Amino acid sequence: CSGETPGGDTQYF.

The CDR3 DNA reads as TGTGCCAGCAGCCCTTATAGCGGAGACTACGAGCAGTACTTC. Its translation is CASSPYSGDYEQYF. V and J are TRBV27 and TRBJ2-7; possible D gene TRBD2, 6 bases. CDR3 length equals 14 residues. Germline assignment: CDR1 MNHEY and CDR2 SMNVEV (reference sequence). V lost 6 bases and J 3 bases, leaving 15 bases between the germline ends.

The V gene is TRBV5-1, the J gene TRBJ2-3; a possible D gene is TRBD1 (5 bases). Germline V gene data show CDR1 as SGHRS and CDR2 as YFSETQ. The length of the CDR3 is 16 residues. Trimming stripped 0 bases from V and 1 base from J, with 12 bases between. The CDR3 loop reads CASSLDNRFRTDTQYF. CDR3 bases: TGCGCCAGCAGCTTGGATAACAGGTTTCGCACAGATACGCAGTATTTT.

The chain is built from TRBV18 and TRBJ2-3; the match to TRBD1 covers 7 bases. The CDR3 contains 17 residues. The V gene's germline CDR1 is KGHSH and CDR2 LQKENI. V dropped 2 bases and J dropped 0; count of bases not matched to a gene: 8. CDR3 sequence: CASSPGRQGWSTDTQYF. In DNA, the CDR3 is TGTGCCAGCTCACCAGGGCGACAGGGTTGGAGCACAGATACGCAGTATTTT.

This clonotype was seen a few times. The chain has TRBV30 and TRBJ2-3, with D possibly called TRBD1 or TRBD2 (6 bases each). Germline lookup yields CDR1 GTSNPN and CDR2 SVGIG (reference sequence). V lost 3 bases and J 2 bases, leaving 9 bases between the germline ends. This CDR3 is 13 amino acids long. Here the CDR3 reads CAWSRGLTDTQYF. Written as DNA, the CDR3 is TGTGCCTGGAGCAGGGGACTCACAGATACGCAGTATTTT.

The gene calls are TRBV20-1 and TRBJ1-4; D unresolved. There are 13 residues in the CDR3. The V gene lost 3 bases and the J gene lost 6 bases, with 11 bases spanning the gap. Looked up from germline, CDR1 is DFQATT and CDR2 is SNEGSKA (reference sequence). CDR3 DNA: TGCAGTGCTAGGGAAAGTAGGGATGAAAAACTGTTTTTT. It translates to CSARESRDEKLFF.

The V gene is TRBV7-6, the J gene TRBJ2-1; possible D gene TRBD2, 6 bases. With the DNA end fitting TRBJ2-7 better, the J assignment may be wrong. Germline CDR1 is SGHVS and CDR2 is FNYEAQ. The length of the CDR3 is 16 residues. The DNA of the CDR3 is TGTGCCAGCAGCTTAGCGTCGGGGGTCTCCTACAATGAGCAGTACTTC. The encoded protein is CASSLASGVSYNEQYF.

This clonotype has a single count. The chain uses TRBV27 and TRBJ2-7; tentative D call: TRBD2 (5 bases). Germline V gene data show CDR1 as MNHEY and CDR2 as SMNVEV (reference sequence). The CDR3 consists of 15 residues. Trimming removed 6 bases from V and 4 bases from J, with 19 bases in between. For the CDR3, the DNA is TGTGCCAGCAGCCTAGACCCAGGACGGAGGTACGAGCAGTACTTC. Translating gives CASSLDPGRRYEQYF.

The chain carries TRBV7-2 and TRBJ1-5, with no clear D. CDR1 is SGHTA and CDR2 is FQGNSA in the germline V gene. Trimming cost V 3 bases and J 4 bases, with 10 bases left between them. The CDR3 length is 14 residues. In nucleotides, the CDR3 is TGTGCCAGCAGCTTGACGCACAGAAATCAGCCCCAGCATTTT. Its translation is CASSLTHRNQPQHF.

This chain joins TRBV11-2 and TRBJ2-7, with no clear D. The germline V gene encodes CDR1 SGHAT and CDR2 FQNNGV. The CDR3 sequence is 15 residues long. Trimming removed 3 bases from V and 0 bases from J, with 12 bases in between. The CDR3 sequence is CASSFGLLRSYEQYF. As DNA, the CDR3 is TGTGCCAGCAGCTTCGGCCTCCTCCGCTCCTACGAGCAGTACTTC.

At least ten counts were recorded for this clonotype. The chain combines TRBV29-1 with TRBJ2-1; 8 positions agree with TRBD1. Germline V gene lookup returns CDR1 SQVTM and CDR2 ANQGSEA. V lost 6 bases, J lost 7 bases, and 2 bases stayed unmatched. The CDR3 covers 11 residues. The DNA of the CDR3 is TGCAGCGTGGACAGGGTGAATGAGCAGTTCTTC. This translates into CSVDRVNEQFF.

Note on this clonotype: Given a much more abundant clone one base away, this may be a read error. The CDR3 nucleotides are TGTGCCAGCAACAAGGGCACAGATACGCAGTATTTT. It yields the protein CASNKGTDTQYF. The rearrangement joins TRBV25-1 to TRBJ2-3, with D hard to call. Trimming removed 7 bases at V and 1 base at J, with 6 bases between. Germline loops: CDR1 MGHDK, CDR2 SYGVNS. The CDR3 covers 12 residues.

This clonotype came up a few times. The V call is TRBV2, the J call TRBJ1-5; D is possibly TRBD1 (6 bases). V was cut by 1 base and J by 7 bases, with 11 bases left in between. CDR1 and CDR2 (germline): SNHLY, FYNNEI. This CDR3 has 14 residues. Written as DNA, the CDR3 is TGTGCCAGCAGTGAAGTCCAGGGGACCCAGCCCCAGCATTTT. It translates to CASSEVQGTQPQHF.